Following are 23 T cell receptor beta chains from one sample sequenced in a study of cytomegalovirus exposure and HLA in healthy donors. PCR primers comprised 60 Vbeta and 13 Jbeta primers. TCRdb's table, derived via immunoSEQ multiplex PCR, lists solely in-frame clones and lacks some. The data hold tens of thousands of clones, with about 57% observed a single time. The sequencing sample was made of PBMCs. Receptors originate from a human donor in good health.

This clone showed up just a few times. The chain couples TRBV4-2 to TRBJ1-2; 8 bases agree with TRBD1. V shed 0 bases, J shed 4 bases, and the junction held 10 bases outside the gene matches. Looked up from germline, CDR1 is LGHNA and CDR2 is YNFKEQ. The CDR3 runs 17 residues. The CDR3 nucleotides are TGTGCCAGCAGCCAAGATGGCACAGGGGGTCTTTTCTATGGCTACACCTTC. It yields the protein CASSQDGTGGLFYGYTF.

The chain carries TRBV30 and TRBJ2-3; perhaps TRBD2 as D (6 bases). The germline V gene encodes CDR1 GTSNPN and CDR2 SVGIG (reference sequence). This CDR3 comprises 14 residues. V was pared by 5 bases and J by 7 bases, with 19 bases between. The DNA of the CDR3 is TGTGCCTGGGGCCCCGGGGGAGAGTGGAATACGCAGTATTTT. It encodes CAWGPGGEWNTQYF.

The CDR3 here is CATSPLDRTTEAFF. CDR3 in DNA: TGTGCCACCAGCCCCTTGGACAGGACCACTGAAGCTTTCTTT. The rearrangement uses TRBV15 and TRBJ1-1; 7 bases are shared with TRBD1. Germline loops: CDR1 LNHNV, CDR2 YYDKDF (reference sequence). The CDR3 is 14 amino acids. V shed 5 bases and J 4 bases; nucleotides not matched to a gene: 7.

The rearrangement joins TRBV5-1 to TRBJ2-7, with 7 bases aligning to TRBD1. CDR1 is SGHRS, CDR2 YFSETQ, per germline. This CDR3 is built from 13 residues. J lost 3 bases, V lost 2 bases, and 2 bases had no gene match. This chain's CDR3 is CASSLGQVYEQYF. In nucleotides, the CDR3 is TGCGCCAGCAGCTTAGGACAGGTCTACGAGCAGTACTTC.

CDR3 sequence (DNA): TGTGCCAGTAGTATAGAGCCGGGACTAGCGGGTCATGAGACCCAGTACTTC. Translation: CASSIEPGLAGHETQYF. The chain recombines TRBV19 with TRBJ2-5, with TRBD2 matching over 12 bases. V lost 0 bases to trimming and J lost 5 bases; unmatched junction nucleotides: 7. Germline values: CDR1 LNHDA, CDR2 SQIVND (reference sequence). The CDR3 has 17 amino acids.

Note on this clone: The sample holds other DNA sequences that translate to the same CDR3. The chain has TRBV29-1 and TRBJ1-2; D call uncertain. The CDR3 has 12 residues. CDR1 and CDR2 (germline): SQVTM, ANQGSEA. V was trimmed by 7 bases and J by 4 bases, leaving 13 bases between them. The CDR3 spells CSAYFSSYGYTF. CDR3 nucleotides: TGCAGCGCCTATTTCTCGAGCTATGGCTACACCTTC.

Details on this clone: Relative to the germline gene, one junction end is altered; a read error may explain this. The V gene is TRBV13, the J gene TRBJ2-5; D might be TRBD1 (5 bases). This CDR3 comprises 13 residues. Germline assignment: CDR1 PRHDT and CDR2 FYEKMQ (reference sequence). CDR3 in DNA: TGTGCCAGCAGCCTAGGGGCCAAAGAGACCCAGTACTTC. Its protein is CASSLGAKETQYF.

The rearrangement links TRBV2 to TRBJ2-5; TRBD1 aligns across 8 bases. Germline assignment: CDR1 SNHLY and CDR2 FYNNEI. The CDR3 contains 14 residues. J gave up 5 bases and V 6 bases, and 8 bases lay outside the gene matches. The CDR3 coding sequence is TGTGCCAGCAGCGTGAAGACAGGGGTGGAGACCCAGTACTTC. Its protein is CASSVKTGVETQYF. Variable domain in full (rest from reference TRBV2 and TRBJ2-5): EPEVTQTPSHQVTQMGQEVILRCVPISNHLYFYWYRQILGQKVEFLVSFYNNEISEKSEIFDDQFSVERPDGSNFTLKIRSTKLEDSAMYFCASSVKTGVETQYFGPGTRLLVL.

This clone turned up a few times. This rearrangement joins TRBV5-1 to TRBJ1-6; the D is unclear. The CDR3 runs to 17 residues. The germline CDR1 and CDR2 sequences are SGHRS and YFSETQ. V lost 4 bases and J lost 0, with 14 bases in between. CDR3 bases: TGCGCCAGCAGCCGCCAGGAACCGAGCTCCTATAATTCACCCCTCCACTTT. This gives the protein CASSRQEPSSYNSPLHF.

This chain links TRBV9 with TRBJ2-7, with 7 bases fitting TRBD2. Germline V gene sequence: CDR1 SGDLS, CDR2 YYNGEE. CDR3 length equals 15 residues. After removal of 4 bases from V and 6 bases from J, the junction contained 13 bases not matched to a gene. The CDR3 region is CASSPGRGLRSEQYF. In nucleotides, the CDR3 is TGTGCCAGCAGCCCAGGGAGGGGCCTTCGTTCCGAGCAGTACTTC.

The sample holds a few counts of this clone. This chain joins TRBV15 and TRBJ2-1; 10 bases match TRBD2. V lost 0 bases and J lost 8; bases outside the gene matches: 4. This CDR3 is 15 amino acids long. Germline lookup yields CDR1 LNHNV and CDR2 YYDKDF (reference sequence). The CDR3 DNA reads TGTGCCACCAGCAGAGATGCTAGCGGGGGCCATGAGCAGTTCTTC. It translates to CATSRDASGGHEQFF.

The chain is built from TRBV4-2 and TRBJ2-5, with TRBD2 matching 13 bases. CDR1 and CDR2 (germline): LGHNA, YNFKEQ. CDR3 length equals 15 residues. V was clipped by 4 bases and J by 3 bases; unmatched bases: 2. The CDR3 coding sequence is TGTGCCAGCAGCCGAGGACTAGCGGGGGAAGAGACCCAGTACTTC. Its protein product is CASSRGLAGEETQYF.

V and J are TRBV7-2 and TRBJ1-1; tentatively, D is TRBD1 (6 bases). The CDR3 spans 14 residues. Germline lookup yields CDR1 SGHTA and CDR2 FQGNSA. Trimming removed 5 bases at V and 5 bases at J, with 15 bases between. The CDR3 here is CASSPRQGFTEAFF. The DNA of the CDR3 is TGTGCCAGCAGCCCCCGTCAGGGGTTTACTGAAGCTTTCTTT.

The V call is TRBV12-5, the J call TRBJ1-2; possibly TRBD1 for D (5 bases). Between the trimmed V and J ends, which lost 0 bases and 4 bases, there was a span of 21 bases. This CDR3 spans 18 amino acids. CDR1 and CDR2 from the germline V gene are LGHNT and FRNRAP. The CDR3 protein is CASGLVVHGAGKGYGYTF. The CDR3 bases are TGTGCTAGTGGTTTGGTAGTCCATGGGGCAGGGAAAGGCTATGGCTACACCTTC.

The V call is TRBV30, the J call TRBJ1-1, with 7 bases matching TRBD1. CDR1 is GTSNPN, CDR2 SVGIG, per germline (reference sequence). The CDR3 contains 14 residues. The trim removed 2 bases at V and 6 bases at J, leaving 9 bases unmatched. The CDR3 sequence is CAWSRGGGKAEAFF. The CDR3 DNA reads TGTGCCTGGAGTAGAGGGGGCGGAAAGGCTGAAGCTTTCTTT.

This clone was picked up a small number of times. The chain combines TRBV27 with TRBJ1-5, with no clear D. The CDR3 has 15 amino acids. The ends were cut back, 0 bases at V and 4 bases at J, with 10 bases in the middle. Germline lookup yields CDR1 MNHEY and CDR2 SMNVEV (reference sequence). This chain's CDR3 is CASSLSVRENQPQHF. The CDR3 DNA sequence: TGTGCCAGCAGTTTATCGGTCCGAGAGAATCAGCCCCAGCATTTT.

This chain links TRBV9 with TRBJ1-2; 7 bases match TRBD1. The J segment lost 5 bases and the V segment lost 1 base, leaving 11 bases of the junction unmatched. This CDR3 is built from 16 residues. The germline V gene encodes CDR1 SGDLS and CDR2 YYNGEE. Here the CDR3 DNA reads TGTGCCAGCAGCGTAAGTGGGTCGGTGACAGGGTATGGCTACACCTTC. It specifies CASSVSGSVTGYGYTF.

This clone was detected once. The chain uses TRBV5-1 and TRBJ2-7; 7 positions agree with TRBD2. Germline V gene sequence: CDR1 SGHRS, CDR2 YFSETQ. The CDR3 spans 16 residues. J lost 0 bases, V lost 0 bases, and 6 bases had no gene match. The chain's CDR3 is CASSLEAGGGSYEQYF. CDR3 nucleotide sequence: TGCGCCAGCAGCTTGGAAGCTGGGGGGGGCTCCTACGAGCAGTACTTC.

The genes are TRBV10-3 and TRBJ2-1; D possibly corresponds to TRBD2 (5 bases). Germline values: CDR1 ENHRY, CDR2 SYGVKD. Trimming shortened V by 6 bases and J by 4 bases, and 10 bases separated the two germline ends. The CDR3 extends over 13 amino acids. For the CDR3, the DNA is TGTGCCATCAGCCCGGGATCTTACAATGAGCAGTTCTTC. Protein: CAISPGSYNEQFF.

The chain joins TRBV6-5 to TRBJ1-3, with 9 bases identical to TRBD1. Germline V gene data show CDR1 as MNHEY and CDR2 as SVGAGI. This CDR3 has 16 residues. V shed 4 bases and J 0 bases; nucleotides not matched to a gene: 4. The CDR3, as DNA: TGTGCCAGCAGTTCCGGGACAGGGACCTCTGGAAACACCATATATTTT. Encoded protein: CASSSGTGTSGNTIYF.

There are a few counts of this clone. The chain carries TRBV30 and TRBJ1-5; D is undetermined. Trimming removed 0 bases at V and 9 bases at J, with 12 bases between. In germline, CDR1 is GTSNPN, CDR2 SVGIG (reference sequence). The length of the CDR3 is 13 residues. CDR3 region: CAWSVLPIGPQHF. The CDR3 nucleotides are TGTGCCTGGAGTGTACTGCCCATTGGGCCCCAGCATTTT.

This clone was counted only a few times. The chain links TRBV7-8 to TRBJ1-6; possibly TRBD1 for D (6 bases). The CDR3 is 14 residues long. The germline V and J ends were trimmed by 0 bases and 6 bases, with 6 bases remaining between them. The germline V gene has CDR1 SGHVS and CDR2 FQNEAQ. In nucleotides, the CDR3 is TGTGCCAGCAGCTTAGCAGGGGGTAATTCACCCCTCCACTTT. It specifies CASSLAGGNSPLHF.

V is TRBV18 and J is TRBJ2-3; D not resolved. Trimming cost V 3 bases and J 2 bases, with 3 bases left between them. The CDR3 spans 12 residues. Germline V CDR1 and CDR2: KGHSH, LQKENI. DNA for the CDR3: TGTGCCAGCTCACCCGTCACAGATACGCAGTATTTT. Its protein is CASSPVTDTQYF.